This T cell receptor (beta chain) was recorded in a study of early stage breast cancer tumors. On the study more broadly: Among around 12 ER+/PR+/HER2- tumors, eight were ductal, four lobular. Samples were sequenced at around 10-fold average coverage. Whole-study findings and limits: Enriched TCRB sequences shared across patients were mostly commonly generated sequences. Tumors had around 2.4-fold higher T cell density than normal breast.

As for this clone: Its target is not known.

The method was immunoSEQ multiplex PCR; TCRdb's version includes in-frame clones alone and lacks a portion of them. This sample carries approximately 31,000 clones, more than 65% of them seen once, and the ten largest clones take over 9.5%. Trimming shortened V by 6 bases and J by 1 base, and 10 bases separated the two germline ends. The CDR3 runs 15 residues. CDR1 is MNHEY, CDR2 SVGAGI, per germline. The source material was breast tumor tissue. This receptor was identified in a person between 30 and 45 years old with breast cancer. The chain combines TRBV6-5 with TRBJ2-6; D unclear. CDR3 residues: CASRHHPSGANVLTF. CDR3 DNA sequence: TGTGCCAGCAGACACCACCCATCTGGGGCCAACGTCCTGACTTTC.